The T cell receptor beta chain under discussion was sequenced for a study of blood T cell repertoires in COVID-19. In regard to this clone: Within the sample, other DNA sequences also encode this same CDR3.

V lost 3 bases and J lost 3, with 5 bases in between. Germline assignment: CDR1 KGHSH and CDR2 LQKENI. The CDR3 sequence is 12 residues long. The table came from immunoSEQ multiplex PCR; TCRdb's copy has only in-frame clones and leaves some out. The profile shows a few hundred thousand clones, 82% of them singletons. This clonotype was sampled from a woman aged 18-30 years with acute or convalescent COVID-19. Sequencing used peripheral blood. The chain has TRBV18 and TRBJ2-5; D is unclear. The CDR3 loop reads CASSPAEETQYF. CDR3 bases: TGTGCCAGCTCACCGGCGGAAGAGACCCAGTACTTC.